This T cell receptor (beta chain) is from a study of tumor and adjacent non-tumor tissue in lung cancer. Turning to the study itself: Stage I to III disease affected approximately 11 men and roughly five women aged 31 to 76.

The template was RNA from unsorted bulk tissue. More than 3 cm separated this lung sample from the edge of the tumor. About this clonotype: Its antigen is still unknown. A junction boundary mismatches the germline segment, possibly from a read error.

The library came from three nested PCR rounds adapted from ARM-PCR protocols. MiXCR was run by TCRdb on the multiplex PCR reads, yielding one entry per CDR3 protein. The sample records roughly 75,000 distinct CDR3 sequences, around 70% being singletons. Findings and caveats of the study: Patients with more diverse tumor TCRs had worse survival. TCR diversity was significantly greater in tumor than normal lung tissue. In normal lung, the top 100 clones were significantly more dominant than in tumor.

Germline CDR1 DFQATT, CDR2 SNEGSKA (reference sequence). The CDR3 consists of 17 residues. V is TRBV20-1 and J is TRBJ2-6, with D perhaps TRBD1 (5 bases). The source of this sequence is a woman aged 45-59 years with non-small cell lung cancer. Material: distant non-tumor lung tissue. The CDR3 bases are TGCAGTGCTAGAGACTTAACACAGGCCTCTGGGGCCAACGTCCTGAGTTTC. It yields the protein CSARDLTQASGANVLSF.